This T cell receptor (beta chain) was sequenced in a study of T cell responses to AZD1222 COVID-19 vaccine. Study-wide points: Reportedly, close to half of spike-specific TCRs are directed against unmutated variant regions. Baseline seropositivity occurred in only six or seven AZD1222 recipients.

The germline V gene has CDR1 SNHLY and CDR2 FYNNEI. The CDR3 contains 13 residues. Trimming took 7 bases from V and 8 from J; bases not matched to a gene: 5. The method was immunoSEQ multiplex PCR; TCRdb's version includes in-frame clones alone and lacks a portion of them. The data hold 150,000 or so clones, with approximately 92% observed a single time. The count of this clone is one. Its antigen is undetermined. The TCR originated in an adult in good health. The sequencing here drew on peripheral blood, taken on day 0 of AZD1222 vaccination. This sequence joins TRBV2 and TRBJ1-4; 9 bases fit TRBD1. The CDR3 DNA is TGTGCCAGCATACAGGGGGCGAGCGAAAAACTGTTTTTT. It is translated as CASIQGASEKLFF.